The 22 T cell receptor beta chains reported below all come from one sample, sequenced in a study of T cells in Graves' hyperthyroidism and ophthalmopathy. TCR beta CDR3 regions were amplified from RNA transcripts. With the HTBI primer set, the TCR CDR3 went through a first round of RT-PCR. MiXCR, applied by TCRdb to the multiplex PCR reads, yields one record per CDR3 protein. Among about 520,000 distinct CDR3 sequences, less than 25% were seen once, and the ten largest hold about 30%. The specimen was blood. Receptors were obtained from a man younger than 35 with Graves' hyperthyroidism.

The chain links TRBV19 to TRBJ1-2; no firm D call. The CDR3 covers 14 residues. Trimming left V 7 bases short and J 4 bases short, with 16 bases between. Germline V lookup: CDR1 LNHDA, CDR2 SQIVND (reference sequence). The chain's CDR3 is CASNQPGVVYGYTF. Here the CDR3 DNA reads TGTGCCAGTAATCAACCAGGAGTTGTCTATGGCTACACCTTC.

This clonotype was counted at least ten times. The genes are TRBV9 and TRBJ1-1, with TRBD1 matching over 7 bases. With V trimmed by 4 bases and J by 1 base, 7 bases remained unmatched. This CDR3 spans 15 amino acids. Germline CDR1 and CDR2: SGDLS and YYNGEE. CDR3 protein: CASSPVQGTNTEAFF. In nucleotides, the CDR3 is TGTGCCAGCAGCCCGGTACAGGGGACGAACACTGAAGCTTTCTTT.

In this sample, this clonotype turned up many times. Here the CDR3 reads CASSFTVSNYGYTF. The CDR3 bases are TGTGCCAGCAGTTTTACCGTCTCTAACTATGGCTACACCTTC. The genes are TRBV12-3 or TRBV12-4 and TRBJ1-2; D is undetermined. The CDR3 is 14 amino acids. Trimming stripped 3 bases from V and 0 bases from J, with 8 bases between.

A remark on this clonotype: The junction does not match germline at one end; this may be a read error. The J gene is TRBJ1-5, the V gene TRBV6-2 or TRBV6-3; D is ambiguous. The CDR3 length is 14 residues. In germline, CDR1 is MNHEY, CDR2 SVGEGT. The CDR3 sequence is CASSYTSGNQPQHF. The CDR3 DNA reads TGCGCCAGCAGTTACACCTCTGGCAATCAGCCCCAGCATTTT.

This clonotype has at least ten counts. V gene TRBV4-2 combines with J gene TRBJ1-1, with D unresolved. V was trimmed by 2 bases and J by 7 bases, leaving 11 bases between them. The CDR3 has 13 amino acids. CDR1 LGHNA and CDR2 YNFKEQ come from the germline V gene. DNA for the CDR3: TGTGCCAGCAGCCAACCCTCGGGCCTTGAAGCTTTCTTT. This codes for CASSQPSGLEAFF.

In this sample, this clonotype turned up a few times. The junction departs from germline at one end; a sequencing error may be responsible. This sequence joins TRBV6-8 and TRBJ1-5; D unclear. The CDR3 covers 15 residues. Per germline, CDR1 MNHGY and CDR2 SAAAGT. The DNA for the CDR3 is TGTGCCAGCAGTGACTCGGGCCGACCAGGTCAGCCCCAGCATTTT. Translation: CASSDSGRPGQPQHF.

This clonotype was detected ten times or more. The chain uses TRBV29-1 and TRBJ1-1; D uncertain. With 4 bases removed from V and 6 bases from J, the gap between germline ends came to 6 bases. The CDR3 totals 10 residues. Germline V gives CDR1 SQVTM, CDR2 ANQGSEA. CDR3 bases: TGCAGCGTTGGGGCGGCTGAAGCTTTCTTT. Translated, it gives CSVGAAEAFF.

The sample holds many counts of this clonotype. This rearrangement joins TRBV6-1 to TRBJ1-3; the D is unclear. Trimming removed 8 bases at V and 2 bases at J, with 13 bases between. CDR3 length: 14 residues. Germline V gene sequence: CDR1 MNHNS, CDR2 SASEGT. The CDR3 coding sequence is TGTGCCAGCGGTCTCCGGGAGCCTGGAAACACCATATATTTT. Encoded protein: CASGLREPGNTIYF.

The chain combines TRBV24-1 with TRBJ2-5; the match to TRBD1 covers 7 bases. The V segment lost 3 bases and the J segment 2 bases; nucleotides outside the gene matches: 2. Germline values: CDR1 KGHDR, CDR2 SFDVKD. This CDR3 is 14 amino acids long. This chain's CDR3 is CATSDTTGQETQYF. CDR3 bases: TGTGCCACCAGTGATACGACAGGGCAAGAGACCCAGTACTTC.

The CDR3 DNA reads TGTGCCAGCAGTCTTACAGGGGTTAGTTATCAGCCCCAGCATTTT. This translates into CASSLTGVSYQPQHF. The chain joins TRBV7-2 to TRBJ1-5, with 7 positions matching TRBD1. Germline V gene data show CDR1 as SGHTA and CDR2 as FQGNSA. J was trimmed by 5 bases and V by 6 bases; bases with no gene match: 10. This CDR3 is built from 15 residues.

This clonotype was seen at least ten times. The rearrangement joins TRBV12-3 or TRBV12-4 to TRBJ2-7; weak D call: TRBD1 (6 bases). This CDR3 is 13 amino acids long. Trimming stripped 6 bases from V and 3 bases from J, with 12 bases between. For the CDR3, the DNA is TGTGCCAGCAGGGAACAGGGCTACTACGAGCAGTACTTC. Its translation: CASREQGYYEQYF.

This clonotype has ten or more counts. The chain uses TRBV6-1 and TRBJ1-5; possibly TRBD1 for D (6 bases). The germline V gene encodes CDR1 MNHNS and CDR2 SASEGT. CDR3 length: 16 residues. V dropped 0 bases and J dropped 2 bases, with 11 bases sitting between them. In DNA form, the CDR3 reads TGTGCCAGCAGTGAAGCGGCGGGGGGCGGCAATCAGCCCCAGCATTTT. As protein: CASSEAAGGGNQPQHF.

This chain uses TRBV6-2 or TRBV6-3 with TRBJ1-1, with TRBD1 as a possible D gene (6 bases). CDR1 MNHEY and CDR2 SVGEGT come from the germline V gene. The length of the CDR3 is 13 residues. Trimming removed 2 bases from V and 4 bases from J, with 8 bases in between. The CDR3, as DNA: TGTGCCAGCAGTTACGTGACAGGCACTGAAGCTTTCTTT. Protein product: CASSYVTGTEAFF.

Concerning this clonotype itself: This clone may be a read error of a much larger clone one base away. The chain uses TRBV6-1 and TRBJ2-7; no firm D call. CDR3 length: 11 amino acids. V shed 10 bases and J shed 0 bases, with 7 bases lying between them. The germline V gene has CDR1 MNHNS and CDR2 SASEGT. DNA of the CDR3: TGTGCCATCAAGAGCTCCTACGAGCAGTACTTC. Amino acid sequence: CAIKSSYEQYF.

This chain joins TRBV10-3 and TRBJ1-2; 7 positions match TRBD1. Germline lookup yields CDR1 ENHRY and CDR2 SYGVKD. There are 15 residues in the CDR3. J was trimmed by 4 bases and V by 10 bases; bases with no gene match: 15. The chain's CDR3 is CATETRTGPTYGYTF. CDR3 DNA: TGTGCCACCGAGACCCGGACAGGCCCTACCTATGGCTACACCTTC.

This clonotype has at least ten counts. The J gene is TRBJ1-1, the V gene TRBV6-2 or TRBV6-3, with TRBD1 as a possible D gene (6 bases). Germline V lookup: CDR1 MNHEY, CDR2 SVGEGT. The CDR3 is 12 residues long. The ends were cut back, 6 bases at V and 8 bases at J, with 13 bases in the middle. CDR3 sequence reads: CASRTDSPEAFF. CDR3 nucleotides: TGTGCCAGCAGGACGGACAGTCCCGAAGCTTTCTTT.

This clonotype was seen at least ten times. The gene calls are TRBV4-2 and TRBJ1-2; 7 nucleotides align to TRBD1. Trimming removed 8 bases from V and 6 bases from J; junction bases left unmatched: 9. CDR3 length: 13 residues. Germline lookup yields CDR1 LGHNA and CDR2 YNFKEQ. This CDR3 reads CASGLQGGDGYTF. CDR3 DNA: TGTGCCAGCGGTCTGCAGGGGGGAGATGGCTACACCTTC.

This clonotype was picked up many times. J is TRBJ1-2 and V is TRBV28, with D possibly matching TRBD1 (6 bases). Germline CDR1 reads MDHEN; CDR2 reads SYDVKM. The ends were cut back, 2 bases at V and 6 bases at J, with 13 bases in the middle. This CDR3 has 14 residues. The CDR3 nucleotides read TGTGCCAGCAGTTTAACGGGGGGCGCGGATGGCTACACCTTC. Translating gives CASSLTGGADGYTF.

This clonotype was seen a handful of times. J is TRBJ1-2 and V is TRBV9; no reliable D call. This CDR3 is built from 16 residues. Trimming removed 4 bases at V and 6 bases at J, with 22 bases between. Germline-derived CDR1 and CDR2 are SGDLS and YYNGEE. CDR3 protein: CASSPEARVVRDGYTF. In DNA, the CDR3 is TGTGCCAGCAGCCCAGAGGCCCGTGTAGTTAGGGATGGCTACACCTTC.

This clonotype was observed many times. The chain couples TRBV15 to TRBJ2-7; the D gene could be TRBD1 or TRBD2 (5 bases each). Trimming cost V 4 bases and J 2 bases, with 12 bases left between them. Looked up from germline, CDR1 is LNHNV and CDR2 is YYDKDF (reference sequence). The CDR3 runs to 14 residues. The CDR3: CATSIRDGTYEQYF. CDR3 nucleotide sequence: TGTGCCACCAGCATCCGGGACGGGACCTACGAGCAGTACTTC.

This clonotype was seen repeatedly, ten times or more. V is TRBV12-3 or TRBV12-4 and J is TRBJ1-2; D possibly corresponds to TRBD1 (5 bases). The V end was cut by 0 bases, the J end by 6 bases, with 14 bases between. This CDR3 contains 15 residues. DNA for the CDR3: TGTGCCAGCAGTTTAGCGGGCCGGACACTGCATGGCTACACCTTC. Its translation is CASSLAGRTLHGYTF.

J is TRBJ2-7 and V is TRBV25-1; 11 bases match TRBD1. The trim removed 6 bases at V and 7 bases at J, leaving 11 bases unmatched. Germline CDR1 MGHDK, CDR2 SYGVNS. The CDR3 is 15 residues long. CDR3 amino acids: CASSDGTGGHREQYF. The CDR3 coding sequence is TGTGCCAGCAGCGATGGGACAGGGGGGCACCGGGAGCAGTACTTC.